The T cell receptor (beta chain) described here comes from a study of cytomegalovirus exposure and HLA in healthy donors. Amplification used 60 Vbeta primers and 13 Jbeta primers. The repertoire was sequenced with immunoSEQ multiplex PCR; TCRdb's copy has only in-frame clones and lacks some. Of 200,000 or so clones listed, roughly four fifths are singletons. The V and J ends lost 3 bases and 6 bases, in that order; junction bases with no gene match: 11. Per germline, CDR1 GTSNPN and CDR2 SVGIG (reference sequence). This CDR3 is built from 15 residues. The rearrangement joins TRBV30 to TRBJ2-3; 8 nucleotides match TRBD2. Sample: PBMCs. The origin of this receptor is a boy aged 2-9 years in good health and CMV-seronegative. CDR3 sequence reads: CAWSYSLTGGDTQYF. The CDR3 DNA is TGTGCCTGGAGCTACAGCCTCACGGGGGGGGATACGCAGTATTTT.